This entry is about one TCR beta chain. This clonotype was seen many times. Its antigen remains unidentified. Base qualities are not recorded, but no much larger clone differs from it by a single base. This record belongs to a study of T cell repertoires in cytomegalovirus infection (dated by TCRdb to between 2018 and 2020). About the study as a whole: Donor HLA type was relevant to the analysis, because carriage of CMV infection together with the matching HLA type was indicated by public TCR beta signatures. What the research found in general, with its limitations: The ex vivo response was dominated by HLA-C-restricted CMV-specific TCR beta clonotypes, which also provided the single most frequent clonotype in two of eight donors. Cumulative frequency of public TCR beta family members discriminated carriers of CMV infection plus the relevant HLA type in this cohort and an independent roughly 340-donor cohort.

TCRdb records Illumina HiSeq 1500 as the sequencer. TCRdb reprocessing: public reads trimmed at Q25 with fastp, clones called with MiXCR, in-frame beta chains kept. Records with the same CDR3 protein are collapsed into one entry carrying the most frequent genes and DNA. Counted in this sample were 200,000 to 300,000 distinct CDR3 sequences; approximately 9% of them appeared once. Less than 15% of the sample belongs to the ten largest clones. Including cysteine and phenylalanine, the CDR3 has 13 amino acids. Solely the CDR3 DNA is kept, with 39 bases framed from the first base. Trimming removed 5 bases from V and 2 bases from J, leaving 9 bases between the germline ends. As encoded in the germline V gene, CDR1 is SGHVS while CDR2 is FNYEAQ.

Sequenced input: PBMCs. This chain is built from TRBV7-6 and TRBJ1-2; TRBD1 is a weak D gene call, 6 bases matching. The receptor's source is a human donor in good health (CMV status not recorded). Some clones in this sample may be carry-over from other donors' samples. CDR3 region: CASSRTVNYGYTF. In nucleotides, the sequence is TGTGCCAGCAGCCGGACAGTGAACTATGGCTACACCTTC. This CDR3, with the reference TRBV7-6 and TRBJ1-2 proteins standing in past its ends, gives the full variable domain GAGVSQSPRYKVTKRGQDVALRCDPISGHVSLYWYRQALGQGPEFLTYFNYEAQQDKSGLPNDRFSAERPEGSISTLTIQRTEQRDSAMYRCASSRTVNYGYTFGSGTRLTVV.